These 22 T cell receptor beta chains were sequenced from one sample in a study of vaccination and CD4 T cells after COVID-19. Described treatment: approximately nine-day PBMC culture with coronavirus spike peptide pools or control peptides (ViraFEST assay). CD4+ T-cell collection from the unexposed donor predated the COVID-19 pandemic (2011-2018). The Oncomine TCR Beta short-read assay was applied to DNA of cultured CD4+ T cells. Using its own MiXCR run on the PCR reads, TCRdb lists one record per CDR3 protein. The table has several thousand distinct CDR3 sequences, 53% seen once. These TCRs' antigens remain unknown. Sequenced input: CD4+ T cells from blood, cultured in vitro. All receptors come from a human donor in good health.

The V and J genes are TRBV6-1 and TRBJ1-1; 8 bases align to TRBD1. This CDR3 region has 12 residues. Germline V gene lookup returns CDR1 MNHNS and CDR2 SASEGT. Trimming cost V 10 bases and J 1 base; bases outside gene matches: 2. CDR3 bases: TGTGCCACGGGGACAGGGAACACTGAAGCTTTCTTT. The encoded protein is CATGTGNTEAFF.

This rearrangement joins TRBV6-2 or TRBV6-3 to TRBJ2-3, with D hard to call. The J call may be wrong; the DNA end is better matched by TRBJ1-5. Germline V gene lookup returns CDR1 MNHEY and CDR2 SVGEGT. The CDR3 runs 10 residues. CDR3 sequence (DNA): TGTGCCAGCTGGTCAGATACGCAGCATTTT. This sequence encodes CASWSDTQHF.

Only one count was recorded for this clonotype. The chain links TRBV7-2 to TRBJ2-5; 13 positions agree with TRBD2. Germline lookup yields CDR1 SGHTA and CDR2 FQGNSA. The V and J ends lost 5 bases and 0 bases, in that order; junction bases with no gene match: 6. The CDR3 extends over 17 amino acids. For the CDR3, the DNA is TGTGCCAGCAGCCCGGGACTAGCGGGATTACACCAAGAGACCCAGTACTTC. Its translation: CASSPGLAGLHQETQYF.

This clonotype was seen only a few times. J is TRBJ2-7 and V is TRBV5-1, with D possibly TRBD1 on 5 matching bases. Germline loops: CDR1 SGHRS, CDR2 YFSETQ. The ends were cut back, 4 bases at V and 2 bases at J, with 25 bases in the middle. The CDR3 length is 18 residues. This CDR3 reads CASSPRTRAATSTYEQYF. Written as DNA, the CDR3 is TGCGCCAGCAGCCCACGAACCAGGGCAGCAACCAGTACCTACGAGCAGTACTTC.

J is TRBJ2-7 and V is TRBV2; 7 bases agree with TRBD1. CDR1 is SNHLY and CDR2 is FYNNEI in the germline V gene. The J segment lost 5 bases and the V segment lost 6 bases, leaving 10 bases of the junction unmatched. The CDR3 has 14 amino acids. The CDR3, as DNA: TGTGCCAGCAGCCCTGACAGGGTGAGGAACGAGCAGTACTTC. Protein product: CASSPDRVRNEQYF.

This clonotype was picked up a small number of times. The J gene is TRBJ1-5, the V gene TRBV19; D is possibly TRBD1 (6 bases). CDR1 is LNHDA and CDR2 is SQIVND in the germline V gene (reference sequence). V dropped 7 bases and J dropped 3 bases, with 13 bases sitting between them. CDR3 length: 14 amino acids. The CDR3 is CASNLQGSNQPQHF. DNA for the CDR3: TGTGCCAGTAATTTACAGGGATCCAATCAGCCCCAGCATTTT.

This clonotype has only a few counts. The chain is built from TRBV20-1 and TRBJ2-7; weak D call: TRBD2 (5 bases). Germline V gives CDR1 DFQATT, CDR2 SNEGSKA (reference sequence). The CDR3 totals 12 residues. V lost 3 bases, J lost 6 bases, and 12 bases lay in between. The CDR3, as DNA: TGCAGTGCTAGGTCGGGCGGGCGCGAGCAGTACTTC. This sequence encodes CSARSGGREQYF.

This chain connects TRBV11-2 to TRBJ2-7; the match to TRBD1 covers 8 bases. The CDR3 totals 15 residues. Looked up from germline, CDR1 is SGHAT and CDR2 is FQNNGV. V lost 1 base, J lost 2 bases, and 4 bases stayed unmatched. The CDR3 DNA sequence: TGTGCCAGCAGCTTAGGGACAGGGACCCCCTACGAGCAGTACTTC. As protein: CASSLGTGTPYEQYF.

The rearrangement joins TRBV19 to TRBJ2-3; the match to TRBD2 covers 7 bases. Trimming cost V 3 bases and J 1 base; bases outside gene matches: 7. The CDR3 spans 16 residues. Germline V gives CDR1 LNHDA, CDR2 SQIVND (reference sequence). The CDR3 region has the DNA TGTGCCAGTAGTATTGGGAGGGCGAGAGGCACAGATACGCAGTATTTT. Protein sequence: CASSIGRARGTDTQYF.

In this sample, this clonotype turned up a few times. The chain joins TRBV6-1 to TRBJ2-4; no definite D call. Trimming removed 6 bases at V and 0 bases at J, with 9 bases between. The CDR3 contains 14 residues. CDR1 MNHNS and CDR2 SASEGT come from the germline V gene. DNA of the CDR3: TGTGCCAGCAGCCGAGATCTAGCCAAAAACATTCAGTACTTC. This encodes CASSRDLAKNIQYF.

This clonotype was seen a handful of times. The V and J genes are TRBV20-1 and TRBJ2-1, with 16 bases fitting TRBD2. The CDR3 has 16 residues. Looked up from germline, CDR1 is DFQATT and CDR2 is SNEGSKA (reference sequence). Unmatched junction bases numbered 5, after V lost 6 bases and J lost 3 bases. CDR3 amino acids: CSAGTSGRAGYNEQFF. CDR3 DNA: TGCAGTGCAGGGACTAGCGGGAGGGCTGGCTACAATGAGCAGTTCTTC.

V usage is TRBV12-3 or TRBV12-4 and J usage is TRBJ2-7, with D possibly being TRBD1 (6 bases). Deletions cut 6 bases from V and 6 bases from J, with 15 bases between. CDR3 length: 13 residues. The CDR3 sequence is CASRDRQRSEQYF. In nucleotides, the CDR3 is TGTGCCAGCAGGGACAGACAGCGCTCCGAGCAGTACTTC.

The rearrangement uses TRBV7-6 and TRBJ2-3; 10 nucleotides agree with TRBD2. Germline lookup yields CDR1 SGHVS and CDR2 FNYEAQ. V lost 1 base, J lost 4 bases, and 5 bases stayed unmatched. The CDR3 contains 16 residues. This CDR3 is CASSLEASGSADTQYF. CDR3 sequence (DNA): TGTGCCAGCAGCTTAGAAGCTAGCGGGAGTGCAGATACGCAGTATTTT.

The rearrangement links TRBV25-1 to TRBJ2-5, with D perhaps matching TRBD1 or TRBD2 (6 bases each). The CDR3 runs to 15 residues. Between the trimmed V and J ends, which lost 0 bases and 5 bases, there was a span of 13 bases. Germline loops: CDR1 MGHDK, CDR2 SYGVNS. The CDR3 spells CASSEYTGALETQYF. CDR3 in DNA: TGTGCCAGCAGTGAATACACGGGGGCCCTGGAGACCCAGTACTTC. Full variable domain (outside the CDR3, taken from reference TRBV25-1 and TRBJ2-5): EADIYQTPRYLVIGTGKKITLECSQTMGHDKMYWYQQDPGMELHLIHYSYGVNSTEKGDLSSESTVSRIRTEHFPLTLESARPSHTSQYLCASSEYTGALETQYFGPGTRLLVL.

V is TRBV7-8 and J is TRBJ1-5; D remains unclear. V was shortened by 1 base and J by 1 base, with 5 bases between the two germline ends. The CDR3 has 14 residues. Looked up from germline, CDR1 is SGHVS and CDR2 is FQNEAQ. CDR3 in amino acids: CASSLVESNQPQHF. The CDR3 nucleotides are TGTGCCAGCAGCTTAGTTGAGAGCAATCAGCCCCAGCATTTT.

The chain carries TRBV6-2 or TRBV6-3 and TRBJ2-7; D assignment may be TRBD1 or TRBD2 (5 bases each). The V gene's germline CDR1 is MNHEY and CDR2 SVGEGT. Trimming removed 0 bases from V and 7 bases from J, with 19 bases in between. This CDR3 comprises 16 residues. DNA of the CDR3: TGTGCCAGCAGTTACTCTCCGGGACGGACCCTTTTAGAGCAGTACTTC. As protein: CASSYSPGRTLLEQYF.

This chain links TRBV24-1 with TRBJ1-5, with TRBD1 matching 8 bases. The V gene's germline CDR1 is KGHDR and CDR2 SFDVKD. The CDR3 runs 16 residues. V was clipped by 4 bases and J by 3 bases; unmatched bases: 7. The CDR3: CATSDPGQDLNQPQHF. In nucleotides, the CDR3 is TGTGCCACCAGTGACCCGGGACAGGACCTCAATCAGCCCCAGCATTTT.

The V and J genes are TRBV5-1 and TRBJ1-1; 8 nucleotides align to TRBD1. The CDR3 contains 14 residues. Germline values: CDR1 SGHRS, CDR2 YFSETQ. The trim removed 2 bases at V and 11 bases at J, leaving 11 bases unmatched. CDR3 sequence (DNA): TGCGCCAGCAGCTTAAATCCTGACAGGGGAAAGGCTTTCTTT. This codes for CASSLNPDRGKAFF.

The chain links TRBV20-1 to TRBJ1-3, with unresolved D. Germline loops: CDR1 DFQATT, CDR2 SNEGSKA (reference sequence). V was trimmed by 0 bases and J by 2 bases, leaving 2 bases between them. The CDR3 covers 12 residues. This CDR3 reads CSAREAGNTIYF. The CDR3 bases are TGCAGTGCTAGAGAAGCTGGAAACACCATATATTTT.

This clonotype has a handful of counts. The J gene is TRBJ2-5, the V gene TRBV12-3 or TRBV12-4; the match to TRBD2 covers 8 bases. CDR3 length: 15 amino acids. After removal of 5 bases from V and 4 bases from J, the junction contained 9 bases not matched to a gene. The CDR3 bases are TGTGCCAGCAGTAGGAGCAGCGGGAGTTCAGAGACCCAGTACTTC. This codes for CASSRSSGSSETQYF.

The rearrangement joins TRBV2 to TRBJ2-5, with 10 bases that match TRBD1. This CDR3 comprises 15 residues. CDR1 and CDR2 (germline): SNHLY, FYNNEI. The V and J ends lost 8 bases and 5 bases, in that order; junction bases with no gene match: 11. CDR3 sequence: CASGRDRGLGETQYF. The DNA for the CDR3 is TGTGCCAGCGGCCGAGACAGGGGGCTCGGGGAGACCCAGTACTTC.

The V call is TRBV27, the J call TRBJ2-2; a possible D gene is TRBD2 (5 bases). V lost 7 bases, J lost 4 bases, and 10 bases lay in between. The CDR3 contains 13 residues. Per germline, CDR1 MNHEY and CDR2 SMNVEV (reference sequence). In nucleotides, the CDR3 is TGTGCCAGCAACTTACGGGGCACCGGGGAGCTGTTTTTT. Translation gives CASNLRGTGELFF.